A selection of T cell receptor beta chains follows, all from one sample in a study of T cells in Graves' hyperthyroidism and ophthalmopathy. Using its own MiXCR run on the multiplex PCR reads, TCRdb lists one record per CDR3 protein. Of about 480,000 distinct CDR3 sequences in the sample, approximately 23% were seen once. Material for sequencing was blood. Every receptor here comes from an older woman with Graves' ophthalmopathy. The CDR3 runs from the conserved cysteine through the conserved F or W. D genes are given only for firm matches.

j_call v_call d_call cdr3_aa
TRBJ1-6 TRBV28 . CASTFQNSPLHF
TRBJ2-5 TRBV7-8 . CASSLPPSGGAQYF
TRBJ2-7 TRBV6-1 TRBD1 CASSEGTGASLLSYEQYF
TRBJ2-7 TRBV18 . CASSTDYEQYF
TRBJ2-5 TRBV3-1 TRBD2 CASRAGTSGRPETQYF
TRBJ2-2 TRBV7-2 TRBD2 CAGSSGTSVLNTGELFF
TRBJ2-1 TRBV29-1 . CSVEIKLFSQQFF
TRBJ2-7 TRBV11-2 TRBD2 CASSWTSGRARNYEQYF
TRBJ1-2 TRBV18 TRBD1 CASSPRQGGSIGYGYTF
TRBJ2-3 TRBV12-3/TRBV12-4 . CASSLEPRPTDTQYF
TRBJ2-3 TRBV6-1 TRBD1 CASSDSGQGADTQYF
TRBJ2-3 TRBV30 . CACRGGRVGDTQYF
TRBJ2-5 TRBV7-9 TRBD2 CASRDQREGMKTQYF
TRBJ1-1 TRBV30 . CAWSVRGAKTEAFF
TRBJ2-5 TRBV6-6 . CASSYSTGGQWGETQYF
TRBJ2-6 TRBV7-2 . CASSLDSRLGANVLTF
TRBJ1-1 TRBV2 . CASSAPGQRNTEAFF
TRBJ1-1 TRBV29-1 . CSGRVTEAFF
TRBJ1-1 TRBV20-1 . CSASPGSMNTEAFF
TRBJ2-3 TRBV6-1 . CASRTVTDTQYF
TRBJ2-7 TRBV20-1 . CSAAGTPRSSYEQYF
TRBJ2-2 TRBV20-1 TRBD2 CSARVGSGMVGELFF
TRBJ2-7 TRBV5-1 TRBD1 CASSLGDSYYEQYF
TRBJ1-5 TRBV15 . CATSREWQESNQPQHF